This record covers a single T cell receptor (beta chain). TCRdb's copy holds only in-frame clones and misses some; the assay was immunoSEQ multiplex PCR. The data show roughly 220,000 clones, around 80% seen once. This entry belongs to a study of blood T cell repertoires in COVID-19. V lost 6 bases and J lost 8; bases outside the gene matches: 12. CDR3 length: 16 amino acids. Germline V lookup: CDR1 SNHLY, CDR2 FYNNEI. This chain joins TRBV2 and TRBJ2-3, with 12 bases fitting TRBD2. The sample was PBMCs or T cells enriched from blood (not recorded which). The source is a man aged 25-45 years with acute COVID-19. Here the CDR3 reads CASRPGLAGSGGTQYF. The DNA for the CDR3 is TGTGCCAGCAGGCCCGGACTAGCGGGGTCCGGGGGTACGCAGTATTTT.